This TCR beta chain was identified during a study of blood T cell repertoires in COVID-19. Overall study: PBMCs, B-cell-depleted T cells, or T cells were the source of the cDNA or gDNA that made up the material.

Seattle participants joined during active infection and were tracked over time. The CDR3 is 14 amino acids. V gave up 8 bases and J gave up 2 bases, with 15 bases separating them. CDR1 is MNHEY and CDR2 is SVGAGI in the germline V gene. How the authors handled the data: Estimation of nucleated cell counts was performed using reference gene primer amplification. Profiled with immunoSEQ multiplex PCR; TCRdb holds only in-frame clones, not every one. D and trimming were read from the DNA, whereas the V and J calls and clone size are those reported in that table. The sample has under 450,000 clones; 86% are singletons. This clone was seen only once.

The sequence was collected from a woman in her sixties with COVID-19, enrolled during active disease. The source material was peripheral blood. The chain recombines TRBV6-5 with TRBJ2-5, with D possibly being TRBD1 (5 bases). CDR3 nucleotide sequence: TGTGCCAGCTGGGCGAACAGGATACAAGAGACCCAGTACTTC. Its translation is CASWANRIQETQYF.